The 31 T cell receptor beta chains below all came from one sample that was sequenced in a study of shared clonotypes between healthy human individuals. Only in-frame clones appear in the TCRdb table, and some are missing; sequencing was by immunoSEQ multiplex PCR. The table shows about 800,000 clones, with approximately 97% occurring only once. Naive CD8 cells, CD45RO-negative and positively selected for CCR7, excluded terminally differentiated effector memory CD45RA+ cells. The sample consisted of naive CD8+ T cells sorted from blood. The receptors were gathered from a man aged 30-40 years in good health.

This sequence joins TRBV7-2 and TRBJ2-5, with D maybe TRBD1 (7 bases). Per germline, CDR1 SGHTA and CDR2 FQGNSA. Trimming took off 3 bases at V and 1 base at J, with 12 bases between the two ends. The CDR3 contains 15 residues. The CDR3 sequence: CASSLTGRFQETQYF. The DNA of the CDR3 is TGTGCCAGCAGCTTGACAGGGAGGTTCCAAGAGACCCAGTACTTC.

The chain recombines TRBV7-9 with TRBJ1-2; D gene ambiguous. The CDR3 covers 14 residues. Germline V gives CDR1 SEHNR, CDR2 FQNEAQ (reference sequence). V lost 3 bases and J lost 4, with 12 bases in between. Here the CDR3 reads CASSLGPSGYGYTF. The CDR3 nucleotides are TGTGCCAGCAGCTTGGGCCCTTCTGGCTATGGCTACACCTTC. Full variable domain (rest looked up from reference TRBV7-9 and TRBJ1-2): DTGVSQNPRHKITKRGQNVTFRCDPISEHNRLYWYRQTLGQGPEFLTYFQNEAQLEKSRLLSDRFSAERPKGSFSTLEIQRTEQGDSAMYLCASSLGPSGYGYTFGSGTRLTVV.

Here the CDR3 DNA reads TGTGCCTGGAGTGACACAGGGGGCCCTGGAAACACCATATATTTT. Its protein product is CAWSDTGGPGNTIYF. The J gene is TRBJ1-3, the V gene TRBV30; 9 bases line up with TRBD1. CDR3 size: 15 residues. With V trimmed by 1 base and J by 2 bases, 3 bases remained unmatched. Germline CDR1 reads GTSNPN; CDR2 reads SVGIG (reference sequence).

The J gene is TRBJ1-2, the V gene TRBV14; 7 bases line up with TRBD1. This CDR3 has 15 residues. V lost 0 bases and J lost 4; bases outside the gene matches: 5. Germline values: CDR1 SGHDN, CDR2 FVKESK. The CDR3, as DNA: TGTGCCAGCAGCCAAGAGGGGACAGCCTTCTATGGCTACACCTTC. Protein sequence: CASSQEGTAFYGYTF.

The genes are TRBV13 and TRBJ2-7; TRBD1 agrees at 7 bases. CDR3 length: 15 amino acids. The germline CDR1 and CDR2 sequences are PRHDT and FYEKMQ (reference sequence). V trimming: 6 bases; J trimming: 3 bases; junction bases outside the gene matches: 11. The CDR3 nucleotides read TGTGCCAGCAGTCAACATGGGACAGAGCACTACGAGCAGTACTTC. Protein product: CASSQHGTEHYEQYF.

The chain uses TRBV30 and TRBJ2-1; the match to TRBD2 covers 8 bases. The V segment lost 3 bases and the J segment 13 bases; nucleotides outside the gene matches: 8. The CDR3 contains 12 residues. CDR1 and CDR2 from the germline V gene are GTSNPN and SVGIG (reference sequence). The CDR3 coding sequence is TGTGCCTGGAGCATAACCGGGACTAGACAGTTCTTC. Protein product: CAWSITGTRQFF.

In DNA, the CDR3 is TGTGCCAGCACGGTAGCGGGAGAAATCGGGGAGCTGTTTTTT. Residues: CASTVAGEIGELFF. V usage is TRBV28 and J usage is TRBJ2-2; 9 positions agree with TRBD2. The V and J ends lost 7 bases and 7 bases, in that order; junction bases with no gene match: 7. This CDR3 spans 14 amino acids. Germline V gives CDR1 MDHEN, CDR2 SYDVKM.

The CDR3 reads CASSWGAGGPPDTQYF. The CDR3 nucleotides are TGCGCCAGCAGCTGGGGGGCGGGAGGGCCCCCAGATACGCAGTATTTT. This chain uses TRBV5-1 with TRBJ2-3; 9 positions agree with TRBD2. CDR1 and CDR2 from the germline V gene are SGHRS and YFSETQ. The CDR3 loop spans 16 amino acids. The V and J ends lost 3 bases and 4 bases, in that order; junction bases with no gene match: 9.

The V call is TRBV10-2, the J call TRBJ1-2; a possible D gene is TRBD1 (5 bases). The V end was cut by 6 bases, the J end by 3 bases, with 14 bases between. Germline loops: CDR1 WSHSY, CDR2 SAAADI. The CDR3 has 14 residues. CDR3 loop: CASRGDGIYYGYTF. The CDR3 DNA follows: TGCGCCAGCAGAGGGGACGGGATATACTATGGCTACACCTTC.

The V call is TRBV11-2, the J call TRBJ2-7; 7 nucleotides line up with TRBD2. With 4 bases clipped from V and 2 bases from J, the junction kept 11 bases outside the gene matches. This CDR3 has 16 residues. Germline values: CDR1 SGHAT, CDR2 FQNNGV. The CDR3 reads CASSSRGRESPYEQYF. DNA of the CDR3: TGTGCCAGCAGCTCAAGAGGGCGGGAGTCCCCCTACGAGCAGTACTTC.

The rearrangement links TRBV6-5 to TRBJ2-5; no clear D. Germline V lookup: CDR1 MNHEY, CDR2 SVGAGI. The CDR3 contains 13 residues. V dropped 0 bases and J dropped 5 bases, with 7 bases sitting between them. The CDR3 here is CASSYSVSETQYF. CDR3 sequence (DNA): TGTGCCAGCAGTTACTCGGTGAGCGAGACCCAGTACTTC.

This chain joins TRBV7-8 and TRBJ2-7; 8 nucleotides match TRBD2. V lost 5 bases and J lost 3; bases outside the gene matches: 3. CDR1 and CDR2 (germline): SGHVS, FQNEAQ. The CDR3 has 13 amino acids. In DNA, the CDR3 is TGTGCCAGCAGCCCGACTAGCGTCTACGAGCAGTACTTC. Amino acid sequence: CASSPTSVYEQYF.

The genes are TRBV6-5 and TRBJ2-6; D remains ambiguous. Deletions cut 2 bases from V and 1 base from J, with 6 bases between. The CDR3 spans 15 residues. Germline loops: CDR1 MNHEY, CDR2 SVGAGI. CDR3 DNA sequence: TGTGCCAGCAGTTACGAGCCATCTGGGGCCAACGTCCTGACTTTC. Its translation is CASSYEPSGANVLTF.

The V and J genes are TRBV9 and TRBJ2-3; TRBD2 aligns across 9 bases. Germline V lookup: CDR1 SGDLS, CDR2 YYNGEE. The CDR3 totals 18 residues. With V trimmed by 2 bases and J by 3 bases, 13 bases remained unmatched. CDR3 loop: CASSVGVGTAGGTDTQYF. CDR3 nucleotide sequence: TGTGCCAGCAGCGTTGGCGTAGGAACAGCGGGAGGTACAGATACGCAGTATTTT.

In nucleotides, the CDR3 is TGTGCCAGCAGCTTAGGCCTTGGGACAGAGCAGTACTTC. Translating it yields CASSLGLGTEQYF. The chain links TRBV7-9 to TRBJ2-7, with D perhaps TRBD1 (6 bases). The CDR3 is 13 amino acids. Looked up from germline, CDR1 is SEHNR and CDR2 is FQNEAQ (reference sequence). Trimming removed 1 base from V and 7 bases from J, with 11 bases in between.

This chain uses TRBV25-1 with TRBJ2-7, with a tentative D call TRBD2 (6 bases). V lost 5 bases and J lost 3, with 11 bases in between. The length of the CDR3 is 13 residues. The germline CDR1 and CDR2 sequences are MGHDK and SYGVNS. CDR3 bases: TGTGCCAGCAGTCGCTGGGGGGACTACGAGCAGTACTTC. Its protein product is CASSRWGDYEQYF.

The chain is built from TRBV4-3 and TRBJ1-5; 7 bases map to TRBD1. With 2 bases clipped from V and 5 bases from J, the junction kept 6 bases outside the gene matches. Germline loops: CDR1 LGHNA, CDR2 YSLEER. This CDR3 contains 15 residues. CDR3 DNA: TGCGCCAGCAGCCAAATACAGGGGCTGGATCAGCCCCAGCATTTT. This sequence encodes CASSQIQGLDQPQHF.

This chain joins TRBV28 and TRBJ1-2; 7 bases line up with TRBD1. Germline lookup yields CDR1 MDHEN and CDR2 SYDVKM. CDR3 length: 11 amino acids. V lost 10 bases and J lost 8; bases outside the gene matches: 7. The CDR3 loop reads CATSGGEGYTF. CDR3 coding DNA: TGTGCCACCTCAGGGGGAGAAGGCTACACCTTC.

The chain couples TRBV2 to TRBJ1-5, with 9 bases aligning to TRBD1. The junction had 11 bases not matched to a gene; V was cut back by 3 bases and J by 5 bases. In germline, CDR1 is SNHLY, CDR2 FYNNEI. CDR3 length: 17 amino acids. The CDR3 sequence is CASSEGGTGNEDQPQHF. In DNA form, the CDR3 reads TGTGCCAGCAGTGAGGGGGGGACAGGGAACGAGGATCAGCCCCAGCATTTT. The variable domain in full, completed from reference TRBV2 and TRBJ1-5, reads EPEVTQTPSHQVTQMGQEVILRCVPISNHLYFYWYRQILGQKVEFLVSFYNNEISEKSEIFDDQFSVERPDGSNFTLKIRSTKLEDSAMYFCASSEGGTGNEDQPQHFGDGTRLSIL.

The chain recombines TRBV4-3 with TRBJ2-7; D not resolved. Germline V lookup: CDR1 LGHNA, CDR2 YSLEER. The CDR3 runs 17 residues. V gave up 1 base and J gave up 0 bases, with 16 bases separating them. Here the CDR3 DNA reads TGCGCCAGCAGCCAAGTGGTGTCCCAGGTTAGCTCCTACGAGCAGTACTTC. This codes for CASSQVVSQVSSYEQYF.

This CDR3 is CATQLGRSSTDTQYF. CDR3 bases: TGTGCCACCCAACTTGGGCGATCTAGCACAGATACGCAGTATTTT. The V call is TRBV15, the J call TRBJ2-3; D is undetermined. This CDR3 contains 15 residues. Per germline, CDR1 LNHNV and CDR2 YYDKDF (reference sequence). The germline V and J ends were trimmed by 8 bases and 0 bases, with 15 bases remaining between them.

The CDR3 here is CASTTRDRNLEQFF. CDR3 nucleotides: TGTGCCAGCACCACCCGGGACCGGAACCTTGAGCAGTTCTTC. The chain links TRBV5-4 to TRBJ2-1, with D perhaps TRBD1 or TRBD2 (5 bases each). Trimming pared 6 bases from V and 9 bases from J, leaving 19 bases between. From germline, CDR1 is SGHNT and CDR2 YYREEE (reference sequence). The CDR3 runs to 14 residues.

This rearrangement joins TRBV9 to TRBJ2-1; 9 positions agree with TRBD2. V lost 0 bases to trimming and J lost 5 bases; unmatched junction nucleotides: 6. The CDR3 loop spans 16 amino acids. Germline lookup yields CDR1 SGDLS and CDR2 YYNGEE. CDR3 in amino acids: CASSVGPAGGDNEQFF. The CDR3 region has the DNA TGTGCCAGCAGCGTAGGTCCAGCGGGGGGAGACAATGAGCAGTTCTTC.

CDR3: CASSRGQNYEQYF. Written as DNA, the CDR3 is TGTGCCAGCAGCCGGGGGCAAAACTACGAGCAGTACTTC. The chain is built from TRBV5-6 and TRBJ2-7; the D gene could be TRBD1 or TRBD2 (6 bases each). The CDR3 contains 13 residues. Germline V gene data show CDR1 as SGHDT and CDR2 as YYEEEE. V lost 4 bases and J 3 bases, leaving 11 bases between the germline ends.

V gene TRBV6-5 combines with J gene TRBJ2-5, with 10 bases fitting TRBD1. The CDR3 covers 16 residues. V dropped 2 bases and J dropped 0; count of bases not matched to a gene: 3. Germline V gene lookup returns CDR1 MNHEY and CDR2 SVGAGI. The CDR3 is CASSYEDRGYQETQYF. The DNA for the CDR3 is TGTGCCAGCAGTTACGAGGACAGGGGGTACCAAGAGACCCAGTACTTC.

V usage is TRBV5-4 and J usage is TRBJ2-7, with TRBD2 as a possible D gene (5 bases). V was trimmed by 4 bases and J by 5 bases, leaving 13 bases between them. CDR3 length equals 13 residues. CDR1 SGHNT and CDR2 YYREEE come from the germline V gene (reference sequence). The CDR3: CASSVWAGNEQYF. The DNA of the CDR3 is TGTGCCAGCAGCGTGTGGGCCGGGAACGAGCAGTACTTC. The full variable domain, its missing parts supplied by reference TRBV5-4 and TRBJ2-7, is ETGVTQSPTHLIKTRGQQVTLRCSSQSGHNTVSWYQQALGQGPQFIFQYYREEENGRGNFPPRFSGLQFPNYSSELNVNALELDDSALYLCASSVWAGNEQYFGPGTRLTVT.

This clone was seen only once. The rearrangement uses TRBV5-4 and TRBJ2-1; D is unresolved. V lost 1 base to trimming and J lost 2 bases, with 10 bases between them. The CDR3 loop spans 15 amino acids. CDR1 SGHNT and CDR2 YYREEE come from the germline V gene (reference sequence). In nucleotides, the CDR3 is TGTGCCAGCAGCTTGTCCTTGCGCGCCTACAATGAGCAGTTCTTC. This translates into CASSLSLRAYNEQFF.

The V gene is TRBV15, the J gene TRBJ2-7; 7 nucleotides align to TRBD1. V shed 4 bases, J shed 2 bases, and the junction held 2 bases outside the gene matches. Germline assignment: CDR1 LNHNV and CDR2 YYDKDF (reference sequence). CDR3 length: 13 amino acids. CDR3 sequence (DNA): TGTGCCACCAGCAAAGACAGGGCCTACGAGCAGTACTTC. Its translation is CATSKDRAYEQYF.

This sequence joins TRBV7-9 and TRBJ2-1, with 12 positions matching TRBD2. The CDR3 runs 16 residues. From germline, CDR1 is SEHNR and CDR2 FQNEAQ (reference sequence). The V gene end was trimmed by 4 bases and the J gene end by 4 bases; junction bases not matched to a gene: 5. Here the CDR3 DNA reads TGTGCCAGCAGCTCCCCGACTAGCGGGAGATACAATGAGCAGTTCTTC. Translation: CASSSPTSGRYNEQFF.

V is TRBV28 and J is TRBJ2-7; the D is unclear. This CDR3 region has 12 residues. CDR1 MDHEN and CDR2 SYDVKM come from the germline V gene. V was shortened by 6 bases and J by 2 bases, with 8 bases between the two germline ends. CDR3 DNA sequence: TGTGCCAGCAGCGACCCCGCCTACGAGCAGTACTTC. Its translation: CASSDPAYEQYF.

The rearrangement links TRBV4-3 to TRBJ1-4; D possibly corresponds to TRBD1 (5 bases). There are 16 residues in the CDR3. Per germline, CDR1 LGHNA and CDR2 YSLEER. V shed 4 bases and J shed 4 bases, with 16 bases lying between them. CDR3 amino acids: CASSPHEGTSNEKLFF. CDR3 coding DNA: TGCGCCAGCAGCCCCCACGAGGGGACCAGTAATGAAAAACTGTTTTTT.